One sample yielded the 21 T cell receptor beta chains listed below, sequenced in a study of cytomegalovirus exposure and HLA in healthy donors. Sequencing was performed with immunoSEQ multiplex PCR; in TCRdb, only in-frame clones are kept and a portion is missing. In the table there are approximately 180,000 clones, around nine tenths of which are singletons. The source material was PBMCs. All receptors come from a young man in good health and CMV-seropositive.

This sequence joins TRBV5-1 and TRBJ2-1; 11 bases agree with TRBD2. Germline V gene data show CDR1 as SGHRS and CDR2 as YFSETQ. This CDR3 has 15 residues. V dropped 4 bases and J dropped 2; count of bases not matched to a gene: 2. CDR3 amino acids: CASSEGLAAYNEQFF. The DNA for the CDR3 is TGCGCCAGCAGCGAGGGACTAGCGGCCTACAATGAGCAGTTCTTC.

The J gene is TRBJ1-5, the V gene TRBV4-2; perhaps TRBD1 as D (5 bases). The length of the CDR3 is 16 residues. The germline V gene has CDR1 LGHNA and CDR2 YNFKEQ. The ends were cut back, 3 bases at V and 5 bases at J, with 17 bases in the middle. Here the CDR3 reads CASSQTLGEGHQPQHF. The CDR3 nucleotides are TGTGCCAGCAGCCAGACCTTGGGGGAGGGGCATCAGCCCCAGCATTTT.

The rearrangement joins TRBV27 to TRBJ1-2; TRBD1 matches at 9 bases. This CDR3 has 13 residues. J was trimmed by 6 bases and V by 7 bases; bases with no gene match: 6. CDR1 MNHEY and CDR2 SMNVEV come from the germline V gene (reference sequence). The DNA for the CDR3 is TGTGCCAGCAAGACAGGGGGATTGGATGGCTACACCTTC. Translated, it gives CASKTGGLDGYTF.

The chain combines TRBV4-2 with TRBJ1-2, with D tentatively TRBD1 (6 bases). Per the germline V gene, CDR1 is LGHNA and CDR2 is YNFKEQ. V lost 0 bases and J lost 0, with 14 bases in between. The CDR3 extends over 17 amino acids. The CDR3, as DNA: TGTGCCAGCAGCCAAGACACAGGGTTTCTAGCTAACTATGGCTACACCTTC. The encoded protein is CASSQDTGFLANYGYTF.

V is TRBV19 and J is TRBJ1-2; TRBD1 matches 8 bases. The J segment lost 6 bases and the V segment lost 3 bases, leaving 6 bases of the junction unmatched. Germline values: CDR1 LNHDA, CDR2 SQIVND (reference sequence). The CDR3 runs 14 residues. CDR3 protein: CASSILGQGDGYTF. The CDR3 bases are TGTGCCAGTAGTATCCTCGGACAGGGTGATGGCTACACCTTC.

The chain uses TRBV5-1 and TRBJ1-4; D unresolved. Deletions cut 4 bases from V and 5 bases from J, with 15 bases between. CDR1 and CDR2 from the germline V gene are SGHRS and YFSETQ. This CDR3 is 15 amino acids long. The CDR3 nucleotides are TGCGCCAGCAGCGTCTCGCAGCGTCCAAATGAAAAACTGTTTTTT. Residues: CASSVSQRPNEKLFF.

V and J are TRBV7-8 and TRBJ2-1; the D gene is possibly TRBD1 (5 bases). In germline, CDR1 is SGHVS, CDR2 FQNEAQ. The CDR3 length is 13 residues. V dropped 4 bases and J dropped 7 bases, with 11 bases sitting between them. CDR3 residues: CASSSTSGNEQFF. As DNA, the CDR3 is TGTGCCAGCAGCTCCACGTCAGGGAATGAGCAGTTCTTC.

The rearrangement uses TRBV9 and TRBJ1-5; tentative D call: TRBD1 (5 bases). Germline lookup yields CDR1 SGDLS and CDR2 YYNGEE. This CDR3 region has 15 residues. Trimming removed 0 bases from V and 1 base from J, with 8 bases in between. The CDR3 bases are TGTGCCAGCAGCGTAGGGGGCGCCAGCAATCAGCCCCAGCATTTT. It encodes CASSVGGASNQPQHF.

The chain recombines TRBV2 with TRBJ1-5, with D possibly TRBD1 on 6 matching bases. This CDR3 contains 17 residues. Germline V gene sequence: CDR1 SNHLY, CDR2 FYNNEI. Trimming pared 8 bases from V and 0 bases from J, leaving 20 bases between. The CDR3 nucleotides read TGTGCCAGCTCACCTAAGGACAGTCAGCATAGCAATCAGCCCCAGCATTTT. Amino acid sequence: CASSPKDSQHSNQPQHF.

The rearrangement joins TRBV2 to TRBJ1-5; tentatively, D is TRBD1 (5 bases). The length of the CDR3 is 14 residues. Per germline, CDR1 SNHLY and CDR2 FYNNEI. Trimming took 8 bases from V and 2 from J, leaving 13 bases between them. CDR3 region: CASGGPGRNQPQHF. CDR3 DNA sequence: TGTGCCAGCGGTGGGCCAGGGCGCAATCAGCCCCAGCATTTT.

The chain links TRBV7-2 to TRBJ1-2, with 8 bases that match TRBD1. From germline, CDR1 is SGHTA and CDR2 FQGNSA. CDR3 length equals 14 residues. V lost 5 bases and J lost 3; bases outside the gene matches: 5. CDR3 coding DNA: TGTGCCAGCAGCCCGGGGACAGGCGACTATGGCTACACCTTC. Its translation: CASSPGTGDYGYTF. Looking up the rest from reference TRBV7-2 and TRBJ1-2 gives the full variable domain: GAGVSQSPSNKVTEKGKDVELRCDPISGHTALYWYRQSLGQGLEFLIYFQGNSAPDKSGLPSDRFSAERTGGSVSTLTIQRTQQEDSAVYLCASSPGTGDYGYTFGSGTRLTVV.

This clone was found a few times. The chain links TRBV5-6 to TRBJ1-5; D is ambiguous. This CDR3 is built from 14 residues. CDR1 SGHDT and CDR2 YYEEEE come from the germline V gene. The ends were cut back, 0 bases at V and 7 bases at J, with 11 bases in the middle. This CDR3 is CASSLGTTGQPQHF. In DNA, the CDR3 is TGTGCCAGCAGCTTGGGGACGACGGGACAGCCCCAGCATTTT. Complete variable domain (other parts from reference TRBV5-6 and TRBJ1-5): DAGVTQSPTHLIKTRGQQVTLRCSPKSGHDTVSWYQQALGQGPQFIFQYYEEEERQRGNFPDRFSGHQFPNYSSELNVNALLLGDSALYLCASSLGTTGQPQHFGDGTRLSIL.

This clone was counted between two and nine times. This chain links TRBV28 with TRBJ2-7, with a weak D call TRBD1 (6 bases). This CDR3 is built from 12 residues. Trimming stripped 6 bases from V and 6 bases from J, with 12 bases between. CDR1 and CDR2 from the germline V gene are MDHEN and SYDVKM. CDR3 protein: CASSRTGFEQYF. In DNA, the CDR3 is TGTGCCAGCAGCCGCACAGGGTTCGAGCAGTACTTC.

The rearrangement links TRBV2 to TRBJ2-1, with TRBD1 identical over 7 bases. The CDR3 spans 11 residues. Trimming cost V 5 bases and J 11 bases; bases outside gene matches: 3. From germline, CDR1 is SNHLY and CDR2 FYNNEI. The CDR3 region is CASSIQGKQFF. CDR3 sequence (DNA): TGTGCCAGCAGTATACAGGGGAAGCAGTTCTTC.

The V call is TRBV5-4, the J call TRBJ2-3; 11 bases agree with TRBD2. The CDR3 extends over 17 amino acids. The germline gives CDR1 SGHNT, CDR2 YYREEE (reference sequence). J gave up 4 bases and V 1 base, and 8 bases lay outside the gene matches. The CDR3 DNA follows: TGTGCCAGCAGCTTGACCACTAGCGGGAGTGGAGCAGATACGCAGTATTTT. Translating it yields CASSLTTSGSGADTQYF.

The V gene is TRBV30, the J gene TRBJ1-4; the D is unclear. CDR1 is GTSNPN and CDR2 is SVGIG in the germline V gene (reference sequence). The CDR3 is 15 residues long. V lost 2 bases, J lost 4 bases, and 14 bases lay in between. The CDR3 is CAWSFADKHNEKLFF. CDR3 bases: TGTGCCTGGAGTTTCGCAGACAAACATAATGAAAAACTGTTTTTT.

In nucleotides, the CDR3 is TGTGCCAGTAGTGGAACAGGGGAAATGTATAATTCACCCCTCCACTTT. It is translated as CASSGTGEMYNSPLHF. This sequence joins TRBV19 and TRBJ1-6; 7 nucleotides agree with TRBD1. This CDR3 has 16 amino acids. Germline-derived CDR1 and CDR2 are LNHDA and SQIVND (reference sequence). With 5 bases clipped from V and 4 bases from J, the junction kept 8 bases outside the gene matches.

The rearrangement joins TRBV9 to TRBJ2-1, with D possibly being TRBD1 (6 bases). The CDR3 runs 13 residues. The germline CDR1 and CDR2 sequences are SGDLS and YYNGEE. The V end lost 3 bases, the J end lost 8 bases, and 12 bases lay between the germline ends. The CDR3 sequence: CASSATGKDEQFF. The CDR3 nucleotides are TGTGCCAGCAGCGCGACAGGCAAGGATGAGCAGTTCTTC. Based on the CDR3 plus reference TRBV9 and TRBJ2-1, the full variable domain is DSGVTQTPKHLITATGQRVTLRCSPRSGDLSVYWYQQSLDQGLQFLIQYYNGEERAKGNILERFSAQQFPDLHSELNLSSLELGDSALYFCASSATGKDEQFFGPGTRLTVL.

This clone was observed once. The chain uses TRBV15 and TRBJ2-5; no clear D. This CDR3 comprises 12 residues. V lost 1 base to trimming and J lost 5 bases, with 5 bases between them. The germline V gene encodes CDR1 LNHNV and CDR2 YYDKDF (reference sequence). This chain's CDR3 is CATSRALETQYF. In nucleotides, the CDR3 is TGTGCCACCAGCAGAGCGTTGGAGACCCAGTACTTC.

The chain employs TRBV9 and TRBJ2-5; TRBD1 matches at 8 bases. The CDR3 loop spans 15 amino acids. Unmatched junction bases numbered 6, after V lost 3 bases and J lost 2 bases. CDR1 and CDR2 from the germline V gene are SGDLS and YYNGEE. The CDR3 nucleotides read TGTGCCAGCAGCGCAGGGGGCTTGCAACAAGAGACCCAGTACTTC. Translation gives CASSAGGLQQETQYF.

The genes are TRBV29-1 and TRBJ2-7; 7 nucleotides align to TRBD1. The CDR3 totals 14 residues. CDR1 SQVTM and CDR2 ANQGSEA come from the germline V gene. V shed 7 bases, J shed 5 bases, and the junction held 14 bases outside the gene matches. The CDR3 region is CSARGDRVGHEQYF. As DNA, the CDR3 is TGCAGCGCCCGAGGTGACAGGGTCGGGCACGAGCAGTACTTC.